The clone carrying this T cell receptor beta chain was recorded at least ten times. The antigen is not known. TCRdb analysed the 5' RACE reads with MiXCR anew, one entry per CDR3 protein. This sample has roughly 230,000 distinct CDR3 sequences, with 7% to 10% found just once. The data were obtained in a study of CD8 T cells in ankylosing spondylitis. General study points: Among TCR beta sequences, a motif of fewer than 10 highly homologous variants appeared characteristic of ankylosing spondylitis blood. Clones linked to disease were reported to show significant enrichment in matched ankylosing spondylitis synovial fluid.

The specimen sequenced was blood, either unsorted or a sorted T cell fraction (not recorded which). The sequence was collected from a female donor with ankylosing spondylitis or in good health (not recorded which).

The CDR3 DNA sequence: TGTGCCAGCAGCTCTCTCAGTTCTAGCGGGGGCACCGGGGAGCTGTTTTTT. Its translation: CASSSLSSSGGTGELFF. This chain links TRBV5-6 with TRBJ2-2; 10 nucleotides align to TRBD2. This CDR3 comprises 17 residues. Trimming removed 3 bases from V and 4 bases from J; junction bases left unmatched: 9. Germline values: CDR1 SGHDT, CDR2 YYEEEE.